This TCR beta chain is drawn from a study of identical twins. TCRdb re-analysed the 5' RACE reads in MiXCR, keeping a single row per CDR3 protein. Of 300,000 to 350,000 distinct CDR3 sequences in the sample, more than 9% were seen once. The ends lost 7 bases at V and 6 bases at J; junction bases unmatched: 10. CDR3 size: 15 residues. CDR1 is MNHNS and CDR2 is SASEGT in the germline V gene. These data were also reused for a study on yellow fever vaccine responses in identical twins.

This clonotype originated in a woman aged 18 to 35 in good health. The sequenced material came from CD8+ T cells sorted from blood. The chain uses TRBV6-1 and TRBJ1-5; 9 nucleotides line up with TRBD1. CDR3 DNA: TGTGCCAGCAACCTGGGACAGGGATTGAGTCAGCCCCAGCATTTT. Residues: CASNLGQGLSQPQHF.